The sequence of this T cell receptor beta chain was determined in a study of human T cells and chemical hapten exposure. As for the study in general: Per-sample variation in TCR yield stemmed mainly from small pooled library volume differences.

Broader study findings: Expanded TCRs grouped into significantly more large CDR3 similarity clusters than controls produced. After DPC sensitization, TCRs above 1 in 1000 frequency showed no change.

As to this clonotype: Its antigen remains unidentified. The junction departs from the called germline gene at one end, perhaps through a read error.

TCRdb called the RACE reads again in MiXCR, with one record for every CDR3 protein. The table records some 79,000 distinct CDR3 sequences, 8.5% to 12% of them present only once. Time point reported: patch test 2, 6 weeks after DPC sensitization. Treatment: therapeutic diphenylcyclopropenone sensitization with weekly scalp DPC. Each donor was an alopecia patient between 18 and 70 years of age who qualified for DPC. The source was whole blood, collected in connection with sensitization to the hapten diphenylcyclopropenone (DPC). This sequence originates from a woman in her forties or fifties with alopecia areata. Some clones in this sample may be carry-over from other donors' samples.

The CDR3 spells CASSFTGTSRDTQYF. CDR3 sequence (DNA): TGTGCCAGCAGCTTTACCGGGACTAGCAGAGATACGCAGTATTTT. The V gene is TRBV7-9, the J gene TRBJ2-3; TRBD2 agrees at 9 bases. The CDR3 covers 15 residues. From germline, CDR1 is SEHNR and CDR2 FQNEAQ (reference sequence).